Following are 29 T cell receptor beta chains from one sample sequenced in a study of CXCR3-negative and CXCR3-positive naive CD8 T cells. UMI labels and 5' RACE were used to prepare the TRB cDNA libraries. TCRdb processed the 5' RACE reads again and assigns one entry to each CDR3 protein, with no DNA. This sample's table has about 130,000 distinct CDR3 sequences. The sample taken for sequencing was naive CXCR3- CD8+ T cells from blood. The subset denotes: CD45RO-CCR7+CD27+CD95- naive CD8+ T cells lacking CXCR3 (TNR3-). These receptors were taken from a human donor in good health. Some clones in this sample may be carry-over from other donors' samples.

V usage is TRBV7-3 and J usage is TRBJ2-5. Germline assignment: CDR1 SGHTA and CDR2 FQGTGA. This CDR3 contains 14 residues. CDR3 amino acids: CASSLDGNQETQYF.

The chain carries TRBV4-1 and TRBJ2-5; TCRdb reports TRBD2, a call that lacks DNA to check it against. The CDR3 contains 14 residues. Looked up from germline, CDR1 is MGHRA and CDR2 is YSYEKL. The CDR3 reads CASSQEDPAENQYF.

This sequence joins TRBV29-1 and TRBJ2-7; TCRdb returns TRBD1, unconfirmable since there is no DNA. Germline-derived CDR1 and CDR2 are SQVTM and ANQGSEA. This CDR3 has 13 amino acids. The CDR3 spells CSVGGQGFGEQYF.

The CDR3 here is CSARDMYGVGTEAFF. The chain joins TRBV20-1 to TRBJ1-1. Germline lookup yields CDR1 DFQATT and CDR2 SNEGSKA (reference sequence). The CDR3 is 15 residues long.

The chain carries TRBV21-1 and TRBJ2-1; absent DNA, TCRdb's TRBD1 call cannot be checked. TRBV21-1 is a recognized pseudogene. This CDR3 spans 15 amino acids. This CDR3 reads CASSKPPQGYNEQFF.

The gene calls are TRBV27 and TRBJ2-3; no DNA is available, so the TRBD1 call from TCRdb remains unchecked. The CDR3 runs 16 residues. Looked up from germline, CDR1 is MNHEY and CDR2 is SMNVEV (reference sequence). CDR3 sequence: CASSPLPGGPSDTQYF.

V usage is TRBV29-1 and J usage is TRBJ1-1; TCRdb returns TRBD1, unconfirmable since there is no DNA. The CDR3 has 12 residues. Germline CDR1 is SQVTM and CDR2 is ANQGSEA. The CDR3 here is CSVEGVSTEAFF.

This rearrangement joins TRBV5-1 to TRBJ2-7; TCRdb lists TRBD1, though no DNA is available to test this call. CDR1 and CDR2 from the germline V gene are SGHRS and YFSETQ. The CDR3 loop spans 15 amino acids. CDR3 protein: CASSQSTGGQGEQYF.

The rearrangement uses TRBV29-1 and TRBJ2-2; TCRdb's D call of TRBD2 is untestable without DNA. The CDR3 spans 12 residues. The V gene's germline CDR1 is SQVTM and CDR2 ANQGSEA. The CDR3 here is CSALVATGELFF.

The V gene is TRBV21-1, the J gene TRBJ2-7. TRBV21-1 is flagged as a pseudogene. This CDR3 has 18 residues. The CDR3 sequence: CASSKSLTSAGGSYEQYF.

V gene TRBV28 combines with J gene TRBJ2-7; without DNA, the TCRdb call of TRBD1 cannot be checked. The CDR3 sequence is 18 residues long. CDR1 MDHEN and CDR2 SYDVKM come from the germline V gene. The CDR3 loop is CASISGEGARGTLCEQYF. Full variable domain (rest looked up from reference TRBV28 and TRBJ2-7): DVKVTQSSRYLVKRTGEKVFLECVQDMDHENMFWYRQDPGLGLRLIYFSYDVKMKEKGDIPEGYSVSREKKERFSLILESASTNQTSMYLCASISGEGARGTLCEQYFGPGTRLTVT.

The chain employs TRBV5-1 and TRBJ2-5; the TRBD2 assignment by TCRdb is unverifiable without DNA. This CDR3 region has 16 residues. The V gene's germline CDR1 is SGHRS and CDR2 YFSETQ. CDR3 sequence reads: CASSLEAEAGQETQYF.

The rearrangement uses TRBV4-2 and TRBJ2-7; as DNA is missing, the TRBD1 call by TCRdb cannot be tested. The germline V gene has CDR1 LGHNA and CDR2 YNFKEQ. CDR3 size: 13 residues. The CDR3 is CASSQQDTYEQYF.

The V and J genes are TRBV13 and TRBJ2-1; lacking DNA, the TRBD2 call made by TCRdb goes unchecked. The CDR3 length is 19 residues. Germline V gene data show CDR1 as PRHDT and CDR2 as FYEKMQ (reference sequence). The CDR3 is CASSPPRLSGETTTNEQFF.

The rearrangement links TRBV11-2 to TRBJ2-1; with no DNA, the TCRdb D assignment of TRBD2 cannot be verified. Germline CDR1 SGHAT, CDR2 FQNNGV. The CDR3 length is 18 residues. This CDR3 is CASSLDWVTSGVYNEQFF.

The genes are TRBV12-3 or TRBV12-4 and TRBJ1-1; TCRdb designates TRBD1, a call that cannot be tested without DNA. The CDR3 is 13 amino acids. CDR3 sequence reads: CASSMTALTEAFF.

The chain is built from TRBV7-9 and TRBJ1-4. Germline V gene lookup returns CDR1 SEHNR and CDR2 FQNEAQ (reference sequence). This CDR3 region has 12 residues. This chain's CDR3 is CASSSAGEKLFF. The full variable domain, in which reference TRBV7-9 and TRBJ1-4 provide the parts outside the CDR3, is DTGVSQNPRHKITKRGQNVTFRCDPISEHNRLYWYRQTLGQGPEFLTYFQNEAQLEKSRLLSDRFSAERPKGSFSTLEIQRTEQGDSAMYLCASSSAGEKLFFGSGTQLSVL.

This chain connects TRBV28 to TRBJ2-5; TCRdb proposes TRBD1, but this gene call is untestable without DNA. Germline values: CDR1 MDHEN, CDR2 SYDVKM. The CDR3 extends over 17 amino acids. CDR3 residues: CASTSNEGAPEQETQYF.

The rearrangement uses TRBV5-1 and TRBJ2-7. This CDR3 is built from 13 residues. Germline-derived CDR1 and CDR2 are SGHRS and YFSETQ. The CDR3 loop reads CASSLDVHYEQYF.

The chain couples TRBV25-1 to TRBJ1-1. CDR1 MGHDK and CDR2 SYGVNS come from the germline V gene. There are 17 residues in the CDR3. The CDR3 sequence: CASSEGYGGEQNTEAFF.

The chain recombines TRBV11-2 with TRBJ2-7; the D call of TRBD1 rests on TCRdb alone, since no DNA is present to check it. CDR1 and CDR2 from the germline V gene are SGHAT and FQNNGV. This CDR3 region has 13 residues. CDR3 in amino acids: CASSLTGRYEQYF.

V gene TRBV5-1 combines with J gene TRBJ2-1; TCRdb's D gene call, TRBD2, goes unchecked for lack of DNA. Germline loops: CDR1 SGHRS, CDR2 YFSETQ. The CDR3 has 15 residues. CDR3 residues: CASSLESSGGDEQFF.

The chain links TRBV7-9 to TRBJ2-1; the TRBD1 assignment by TCRdb is unverifiable without DNA. The CDR3 totals 13 residues. Germline V gene sequence: CDR1 SEHNR, CDR2 FQNEAQ (reference sequence). The CDR3 region is CASSLTVLGEQFF.

This chain uses TRBV6-6 with TRBJ2-7; the TCRdb D gene call, TRBD1, has no DNA to confirm it. This CDR3 comprises 15 residues. Germline CDR1 MNHNY, CDR2 SVGAGI (reference sequence). CDR3 loop: CASSSDVGGPSEQYF.

V is TRBV29-1 and J is TRBJ2-7; TCRdb gives TRBD2 as the D gene, but with no DNA this cannot be confirmed. Per the germline V gene, CDR1 is SQVTM and CDR2 is ANQGSEA. This CDR3 comprises 15 residues. This CDR3 reads CSVEGAEREVGEQYF.

The V gene is TRBV28, the J gene TRBJ1-1. Germline V gene lookup returns CDR1 MDHEN and CDR2 SYDVKM. The CDR3 length is 15 residues. The CDR3 protein is CASTPRAVSGTEAFF.

J is TRBJ2-7 and V is TRBV20-1; checking the TCRdb D call of TRBD2 is not possible without DNA. CDR1 is DFQATT, CDR2 SNEGSKA, per germline (reference sequence). The CDR3 consists of 18 residues. The CDR3 sequence: CSARDVGLAGPTSYEQYF.

This chain connects TRBV27 to TRBJ2-5; the TCRdb D gene call, TRBD2, has no DNA to confirm it. Germline CDR1 is MNHEY and CDR2 is SMNVEV (reference sequence). The CDR3 has 11 residues. The CDR3 reads CASGGPETQYF.

This chain connects TRBV20-1 to TRBJ2-7. Germline loops: CDR1 DFQATT, CDR2 SNEGSKA (reference sequence). This CDR3 has 13 residues. The chain's CDR3 is CSALRTAAYEQYF.